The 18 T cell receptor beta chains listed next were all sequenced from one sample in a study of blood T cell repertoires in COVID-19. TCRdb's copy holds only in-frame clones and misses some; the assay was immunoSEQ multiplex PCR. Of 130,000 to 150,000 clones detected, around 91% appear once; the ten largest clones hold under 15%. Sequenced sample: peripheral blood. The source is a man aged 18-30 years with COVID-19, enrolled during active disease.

CDR3 bases: TGTGCCAGCAGTTTATCCCGGGGGGGGTCCACTGAAGCTTTCTTT. Amino acid sequence: CASSLSRGGSTEAFF. The V call is TRBV27, the J call TRBJ1-1; D is possibly TRBD1 (5 bases). CDR3 length: 15 residues. Trimming removed 0 bases at V and 4 bases at J, with 12 bases between. Germline V gives CDR1 MNHEY, CDR2 SMNVEV (reference sequence).

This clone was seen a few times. CDR3 region: CASSPGLETQYF. The CDR3 bases are TGTGCCAGCAGCCCGGGGTTGGAAACCCAGTACTTC. The chain recombines TRBV5-5 with TRBJ2-5; tentatively, D is TRBD2 (5 bases). Deletions cut 4 bases from V and 8 bases from J, with 12 bases between. The CDR3 covers 12 residues. Germline CDR1 is SGHKS and CDR2 is YYEKEE (reference sequence).

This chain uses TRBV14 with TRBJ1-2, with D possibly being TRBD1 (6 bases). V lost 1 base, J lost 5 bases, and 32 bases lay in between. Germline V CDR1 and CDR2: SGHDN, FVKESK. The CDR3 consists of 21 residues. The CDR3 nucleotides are TGTGCCAGCAGCCAAGCCATGAAACCCGGGACACGATATCAAGCGGGATATGGCTACACCTTC. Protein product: CASSQAMKPGTRYQAGYGYTF. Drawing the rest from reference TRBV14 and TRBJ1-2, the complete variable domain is EAGVTQFPSHSVIEKGQTVTLRCDPISGHDNLYWYRRVMGKEIKFLLHFVKESKQDESGMPNNRFLAERTGGTYSTLKVQPAELEDSGVYFCASSQAMKPGTRYQAGYGYTFGSGTRLTVV.

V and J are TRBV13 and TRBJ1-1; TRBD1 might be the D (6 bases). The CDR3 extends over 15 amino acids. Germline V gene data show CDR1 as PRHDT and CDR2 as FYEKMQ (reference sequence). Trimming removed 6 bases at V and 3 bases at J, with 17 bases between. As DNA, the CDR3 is TGTGCCAGCAGGGATTACTCAGGGGCGGACACTGAAGCTTTCTTT. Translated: CASRDYSGADTEAFF.

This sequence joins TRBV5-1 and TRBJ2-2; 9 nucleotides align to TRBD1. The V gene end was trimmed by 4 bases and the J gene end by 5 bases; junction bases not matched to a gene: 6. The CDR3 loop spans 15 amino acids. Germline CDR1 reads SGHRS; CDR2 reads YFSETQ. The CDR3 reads CASSPLQGATGELFF. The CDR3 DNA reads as TGCGCCAGCAGCCCATTACAGGGGGCAACCGGGGAGCTGTTTTTT. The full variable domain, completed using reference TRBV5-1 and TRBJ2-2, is KAGVTQTPRYLIKTRGQQVTLSCSPISGHRSVSWYQQTPGQGLQFLFEYFSETQRNKGNFPGRFSGRQFSNSRSEMNVSTLELGDSALYLCASSPLQGATGELFFGEGSRLTVL.

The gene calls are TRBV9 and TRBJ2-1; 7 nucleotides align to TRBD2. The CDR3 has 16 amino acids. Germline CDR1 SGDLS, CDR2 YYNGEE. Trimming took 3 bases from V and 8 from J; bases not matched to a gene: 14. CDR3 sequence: CASSAPGGGDPHEQFF. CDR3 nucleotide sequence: TGTGCCAGCAGCGCCCCGGGGGGAGGGGACCCCCATGAGCAGTTCTTC.

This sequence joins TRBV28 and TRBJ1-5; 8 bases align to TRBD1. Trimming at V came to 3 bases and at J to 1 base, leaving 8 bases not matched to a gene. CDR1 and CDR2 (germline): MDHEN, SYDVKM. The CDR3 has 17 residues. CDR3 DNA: TGTGCCAGCAGTTTCTACCAGGGGGCAGGAAGCAATCAGCCCCAGCATTTT. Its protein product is CASSFYQGAGSNQPQHF.

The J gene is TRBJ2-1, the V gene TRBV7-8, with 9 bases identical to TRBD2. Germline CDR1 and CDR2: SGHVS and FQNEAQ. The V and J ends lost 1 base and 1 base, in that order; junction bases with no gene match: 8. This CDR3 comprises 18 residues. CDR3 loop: CASSLVLAGKLSYNEQFF. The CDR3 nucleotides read TGTGCCAGCAGCTTAGTTCTAGCGGGAAAGTTGTCCTACAATGAGCAGTTCTTC.

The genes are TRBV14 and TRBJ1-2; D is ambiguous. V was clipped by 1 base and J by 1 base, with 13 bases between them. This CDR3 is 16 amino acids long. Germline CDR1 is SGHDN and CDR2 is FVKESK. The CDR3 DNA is TGTGCCAGCAGCCAAGCCGCTGGAGGGTTTAACTATGGCTACACCTTC. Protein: CASSQAAGGFNYGYTF.

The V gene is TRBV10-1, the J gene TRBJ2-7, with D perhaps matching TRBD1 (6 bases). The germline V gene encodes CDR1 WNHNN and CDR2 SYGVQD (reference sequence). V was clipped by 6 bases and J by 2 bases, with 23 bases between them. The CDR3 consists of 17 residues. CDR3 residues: CASSSGTLSLATYEQYF. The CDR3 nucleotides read TGCGCCAGCAGCTCCGGGACACTCTCATTAGCGACCTACGAGCAGTACTTC.

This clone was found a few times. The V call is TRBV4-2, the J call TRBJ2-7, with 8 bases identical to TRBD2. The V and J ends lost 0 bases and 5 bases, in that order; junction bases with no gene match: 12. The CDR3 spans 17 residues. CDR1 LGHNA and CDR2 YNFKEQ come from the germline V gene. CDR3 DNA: TGTGCCAGCAGCCAAGATAAAGCGGGAGACGGTTCAAACGAGCAGTACTTC. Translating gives CASSQDKAGDGSNEQYF.

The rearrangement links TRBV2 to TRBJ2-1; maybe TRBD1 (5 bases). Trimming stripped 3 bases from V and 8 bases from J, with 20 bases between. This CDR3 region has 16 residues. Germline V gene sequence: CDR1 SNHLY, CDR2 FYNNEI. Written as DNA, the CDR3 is TGTGCCAGCAGTGACGCGGACACAGTGAGATTCGATGAGCAGTTCTTC. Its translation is CASSDADTVRFDEQFF.

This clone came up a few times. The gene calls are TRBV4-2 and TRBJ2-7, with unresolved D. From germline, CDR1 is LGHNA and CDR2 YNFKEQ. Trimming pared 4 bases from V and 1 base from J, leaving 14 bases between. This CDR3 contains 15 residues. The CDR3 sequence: CASSPSRSSSYEQYF. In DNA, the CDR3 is TGTGCCAGCAGCCCGTCGAGGTCTTCGTCCTACGAGCAGTACTTC.

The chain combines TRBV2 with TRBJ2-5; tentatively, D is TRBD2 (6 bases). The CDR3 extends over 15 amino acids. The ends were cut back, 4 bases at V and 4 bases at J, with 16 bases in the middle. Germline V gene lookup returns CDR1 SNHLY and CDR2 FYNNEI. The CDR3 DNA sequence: TGTGCCAGCAGTGTATTTGCGGGAAATAGAGAGACCCAGTACTTC. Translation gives CASSVFAGNRETQYF.

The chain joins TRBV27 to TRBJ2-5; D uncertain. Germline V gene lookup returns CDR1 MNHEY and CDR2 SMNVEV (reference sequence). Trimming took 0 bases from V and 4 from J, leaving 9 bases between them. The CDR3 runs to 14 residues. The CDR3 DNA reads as TGTGCCAGCAGTTTATCTAGTCCTGGAGAGACCCAGTACTTC. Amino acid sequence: CASSLSSPGETQYF.

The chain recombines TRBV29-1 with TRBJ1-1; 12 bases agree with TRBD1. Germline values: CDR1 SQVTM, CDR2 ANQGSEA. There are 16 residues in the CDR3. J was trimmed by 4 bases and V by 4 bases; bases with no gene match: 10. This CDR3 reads CSVGPGTGGAGTEAFF. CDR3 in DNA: TGCAGCGTTGGACCCGGGACAGGGGGCGCAGGCACTGAAGCTTTCTTT. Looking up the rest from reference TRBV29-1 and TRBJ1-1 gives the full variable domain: SAVISQKPSRDICQRGTSLTIQCQVDSQVTMMFWYRQQPGQSLTLIATANQGSEATYESGFVIDKFPISRPNLTFSTLTVSNMSPEDSSIYLCSVGPGTGGAGTEAFFGQGTRLTVV.

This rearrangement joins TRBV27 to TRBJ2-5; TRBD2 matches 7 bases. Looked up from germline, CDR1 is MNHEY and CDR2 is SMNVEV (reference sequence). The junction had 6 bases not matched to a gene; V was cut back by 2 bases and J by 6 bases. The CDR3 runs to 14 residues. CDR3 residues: CASSLERGGKTQYF. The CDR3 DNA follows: TGTGCCAGCAGTTTAGAGCGGGGAGGAAAGACCCAGTACTTC.

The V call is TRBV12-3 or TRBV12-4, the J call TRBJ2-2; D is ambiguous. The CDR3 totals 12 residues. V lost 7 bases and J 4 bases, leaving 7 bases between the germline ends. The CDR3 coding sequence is TGTGCCAGCACCACAAGCACCGGGGAGCTGTTTTTT. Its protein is CASTTSTGELFF.